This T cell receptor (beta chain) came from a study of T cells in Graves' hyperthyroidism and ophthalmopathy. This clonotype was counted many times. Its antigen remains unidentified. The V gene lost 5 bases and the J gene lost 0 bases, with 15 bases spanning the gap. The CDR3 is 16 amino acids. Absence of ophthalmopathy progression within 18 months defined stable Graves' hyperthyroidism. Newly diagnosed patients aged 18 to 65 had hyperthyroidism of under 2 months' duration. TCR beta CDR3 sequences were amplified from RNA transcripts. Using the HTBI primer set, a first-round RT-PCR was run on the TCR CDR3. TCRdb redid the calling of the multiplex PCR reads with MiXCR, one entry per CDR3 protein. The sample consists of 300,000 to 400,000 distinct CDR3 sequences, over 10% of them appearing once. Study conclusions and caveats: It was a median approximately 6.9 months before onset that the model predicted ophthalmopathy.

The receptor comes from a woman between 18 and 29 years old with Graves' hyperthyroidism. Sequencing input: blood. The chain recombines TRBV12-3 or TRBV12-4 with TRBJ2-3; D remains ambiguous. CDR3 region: CASSTRIDRSTDTQYF. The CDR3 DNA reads TGTGCCAGCAGTACCCGAATAGACCGGAGCACAGATACGCAGTATTTT.